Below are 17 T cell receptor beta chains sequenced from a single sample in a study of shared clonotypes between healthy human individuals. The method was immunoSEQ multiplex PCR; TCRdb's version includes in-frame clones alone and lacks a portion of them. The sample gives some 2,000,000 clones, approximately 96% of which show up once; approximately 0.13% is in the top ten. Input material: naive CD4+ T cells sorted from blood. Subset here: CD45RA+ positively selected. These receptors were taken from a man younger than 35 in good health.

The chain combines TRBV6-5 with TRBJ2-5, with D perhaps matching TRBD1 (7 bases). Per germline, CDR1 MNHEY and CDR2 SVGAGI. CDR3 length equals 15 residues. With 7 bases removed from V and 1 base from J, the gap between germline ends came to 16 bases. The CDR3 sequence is CASKKAGQRQETQYF. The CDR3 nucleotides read TGTGCCAGCAAAAAGGCGGGACAGCGCCAAGAGACCCAGTACTTC.

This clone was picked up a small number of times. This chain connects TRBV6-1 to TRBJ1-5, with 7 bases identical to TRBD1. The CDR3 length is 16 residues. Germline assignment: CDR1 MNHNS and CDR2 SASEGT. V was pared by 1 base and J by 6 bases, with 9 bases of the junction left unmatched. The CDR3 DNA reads TGTGCCAGCAGTGAAGTTGGCAGGGGGTTCGGTCAGCCCCAGCATTTT. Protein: CASSEVGRGFGQPQHF.

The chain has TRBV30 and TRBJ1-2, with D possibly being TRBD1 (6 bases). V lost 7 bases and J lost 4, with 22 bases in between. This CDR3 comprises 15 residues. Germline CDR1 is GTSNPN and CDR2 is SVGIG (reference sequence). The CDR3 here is CAYTAGAPPGYGYTF. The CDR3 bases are TGTGCCTACACTGCAGGGGCCCCACCCGGCTATGGCTACACCTTC.

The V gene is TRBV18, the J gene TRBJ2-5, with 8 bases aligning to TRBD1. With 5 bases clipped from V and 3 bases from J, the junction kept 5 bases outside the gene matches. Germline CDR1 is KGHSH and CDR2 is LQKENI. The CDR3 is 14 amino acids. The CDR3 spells CASSSWTGKETQYF. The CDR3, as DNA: TGTGCCAGCTCATCCTGGACAGGGAAAGAGACCCAGTACTTC.

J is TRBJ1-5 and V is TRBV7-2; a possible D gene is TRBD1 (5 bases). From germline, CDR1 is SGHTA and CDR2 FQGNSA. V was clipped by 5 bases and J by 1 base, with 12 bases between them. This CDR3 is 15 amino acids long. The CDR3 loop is CASSPTGMSNQPQHF. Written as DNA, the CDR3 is TGTGCCAGCAGCCCCACAGGAATGAGCAATCAGCCCCAGCATTTT. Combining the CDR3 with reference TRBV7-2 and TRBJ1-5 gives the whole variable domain GAGVSQSPSNKVTEKGKDVELRCDPISGHTALYWYRQSLGQGLEFLIYFQGNSAPDKSGLPSDRFSAERTGGSVSTLTIQRTQQEDSAVYLCASSPTGMSNQPQHFGDGTRLSIL.

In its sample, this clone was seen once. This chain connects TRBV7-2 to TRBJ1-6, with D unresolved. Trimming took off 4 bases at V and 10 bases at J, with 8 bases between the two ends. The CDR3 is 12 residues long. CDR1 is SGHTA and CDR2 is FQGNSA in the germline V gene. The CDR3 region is CASSSVVSPLHF. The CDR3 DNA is TGTGCCAGCAGCTCTGTCGTGTCACCCCTCCACTTT.

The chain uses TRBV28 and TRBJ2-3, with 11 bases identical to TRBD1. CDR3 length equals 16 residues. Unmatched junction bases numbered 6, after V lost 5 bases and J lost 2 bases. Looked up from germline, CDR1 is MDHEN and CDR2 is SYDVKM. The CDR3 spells CASSRLDRGHTDTQYF. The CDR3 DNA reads TGTGCCAGCAGTCGACTGGACAGGGGGCACACAGATACGCAGTATTTT.

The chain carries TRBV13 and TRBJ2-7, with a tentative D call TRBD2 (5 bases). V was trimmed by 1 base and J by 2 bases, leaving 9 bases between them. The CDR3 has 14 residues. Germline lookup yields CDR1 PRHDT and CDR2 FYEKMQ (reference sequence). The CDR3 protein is CASSLVDYPYEQYF. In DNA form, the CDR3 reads TGTGCCAGCAGCTTAGTTGACTACCCCTACGAGCAGTACTTC.

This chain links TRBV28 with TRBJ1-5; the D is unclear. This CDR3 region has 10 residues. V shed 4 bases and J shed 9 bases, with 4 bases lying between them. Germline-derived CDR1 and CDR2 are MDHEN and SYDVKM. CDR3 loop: CASSSGPQHF. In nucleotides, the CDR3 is TGTGCCAGCAGTTCGGGGCCCCAGCATTTT.

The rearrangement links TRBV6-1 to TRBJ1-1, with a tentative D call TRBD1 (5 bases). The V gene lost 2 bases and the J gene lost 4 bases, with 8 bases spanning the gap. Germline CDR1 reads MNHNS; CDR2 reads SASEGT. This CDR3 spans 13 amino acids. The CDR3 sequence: CASSERGVTEAFF. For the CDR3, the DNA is TGTGCCAGCAGTGAAAGAGGGGTCACTGAAGCTTTCTTT.

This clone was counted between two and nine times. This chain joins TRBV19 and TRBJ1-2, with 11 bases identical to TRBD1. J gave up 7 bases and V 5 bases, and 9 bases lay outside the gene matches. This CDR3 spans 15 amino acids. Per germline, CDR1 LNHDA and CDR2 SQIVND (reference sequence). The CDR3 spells CASSPVGQGVVGYTF. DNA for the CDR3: TGTGCCAGTAGTCCCGTGGGACAGGGGGTTGTTGGCTACACCTTC.

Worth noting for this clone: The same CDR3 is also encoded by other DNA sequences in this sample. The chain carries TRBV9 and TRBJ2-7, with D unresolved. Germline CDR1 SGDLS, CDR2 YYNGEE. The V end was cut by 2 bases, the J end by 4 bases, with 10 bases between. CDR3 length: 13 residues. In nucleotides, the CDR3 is TGTGCCAGCAGCGTCGGTCTTAGTTACGAGCAGTACTTC. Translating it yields CASSVGLSYEQYF.

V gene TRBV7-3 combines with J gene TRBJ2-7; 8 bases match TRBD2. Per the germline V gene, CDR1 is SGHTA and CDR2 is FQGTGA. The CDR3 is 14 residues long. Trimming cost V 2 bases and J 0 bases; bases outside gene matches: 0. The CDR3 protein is CASSLAGGSYEQYF. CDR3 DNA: TGTGCCAGCAGCTTAGCGGGGGGCTCCTACGAGCAGTACTTC.

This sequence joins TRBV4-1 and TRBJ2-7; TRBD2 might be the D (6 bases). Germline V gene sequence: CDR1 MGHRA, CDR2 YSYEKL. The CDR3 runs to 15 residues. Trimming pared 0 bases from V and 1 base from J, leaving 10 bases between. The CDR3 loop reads CASSQERTISYEQYF. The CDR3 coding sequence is TGCGCCAGCAGCCAAGAAAGGACTATTTCCTACGAGCAGTACTTC.

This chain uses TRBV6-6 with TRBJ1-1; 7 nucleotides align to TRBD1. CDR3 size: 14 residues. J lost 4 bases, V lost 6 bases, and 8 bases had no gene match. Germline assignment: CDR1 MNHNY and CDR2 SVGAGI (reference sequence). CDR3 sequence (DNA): TGTGCCAGCAGGCTTGACAGGGCAAGCACTGAAGCTTTCTTT. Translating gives CASRLDRASTEAFF.

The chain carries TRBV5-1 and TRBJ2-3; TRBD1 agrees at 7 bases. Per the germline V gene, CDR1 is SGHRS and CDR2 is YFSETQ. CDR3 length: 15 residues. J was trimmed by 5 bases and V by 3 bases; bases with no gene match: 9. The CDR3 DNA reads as TGCGCCAGCAGCTGGGGACAGATTGGGAGAGATACGCAGTATTTT. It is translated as CASSWGQIGRDTQYF.

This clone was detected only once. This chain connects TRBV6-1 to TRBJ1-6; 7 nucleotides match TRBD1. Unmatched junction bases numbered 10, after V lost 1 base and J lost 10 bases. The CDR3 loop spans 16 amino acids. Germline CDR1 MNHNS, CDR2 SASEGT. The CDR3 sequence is CASSEGNRGFRSPLHF. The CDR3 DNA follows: TGTGCCAGCAGTGAAGGGAACAGGGGTTTTCGGTCACCCCTCCACTTT.